Sequencing of this T cell receptor (beta chain) was carried out in a study of blood T cell repertoires in COVID-19. Study at large: Italy, Spain and the United States were the sources of the convalescent and acute COVID-19 samples. The analysed material was cDNA or gDNA that came from T cells, B-cell-depleted T cells, or PBMCs.

The CDR3 totals 13 residues. Germline V gives CDR1 SGHRS, CDR2 YFSETQ. The junction had 1 base not matched to a gene; V was cut back by 7 bases and J by 2 bases. Residents of 24 US areas, aged roughly 18 to 90 years, made up the participants. Profiling relied on immunoSEQ multiplex PCR, and the TCRdb table lists in-frame clones only, not all of them. The sample has 200,000 to 250,000 clones, roughly nine tenths seen once; the top ten hold roughly 3.7%. Sequenced material: PBMCs or T cells enriched from blood (not recorded which). The TCR comes from a woman younger than 35 in a cohort exposed to, infected with or recovered from COVID-19 (not recorded which). The genes are TRBV5-1 and TRBJ2-3, with 10 nucleotides matching TRBD1. CDR3 protein: CASRQGATDTQYF. CDR3 DNA: TGCGCCAGCCGACAGGGGGCCACAGATACGCAGTATTTT.